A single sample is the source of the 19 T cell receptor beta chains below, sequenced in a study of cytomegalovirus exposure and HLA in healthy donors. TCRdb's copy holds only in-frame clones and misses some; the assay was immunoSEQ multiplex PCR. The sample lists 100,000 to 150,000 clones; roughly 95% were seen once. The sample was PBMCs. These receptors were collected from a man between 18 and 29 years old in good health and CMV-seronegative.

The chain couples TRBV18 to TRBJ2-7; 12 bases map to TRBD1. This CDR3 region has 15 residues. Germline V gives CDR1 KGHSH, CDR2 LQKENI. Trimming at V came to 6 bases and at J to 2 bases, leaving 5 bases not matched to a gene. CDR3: CASSPRDRGPYEQYF. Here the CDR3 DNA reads TGTGCCAGCTCTCCCCGGGACAGGGGGCCCTACGAGCAGTACTTC.

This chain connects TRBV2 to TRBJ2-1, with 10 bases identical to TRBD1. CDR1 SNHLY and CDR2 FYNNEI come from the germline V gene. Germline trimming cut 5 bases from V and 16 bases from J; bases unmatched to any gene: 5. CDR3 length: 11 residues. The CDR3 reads CASSHDRGPFF. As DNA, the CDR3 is TGTGCCAGCAGTCATGACAGGGGGCCCTTCTTC.

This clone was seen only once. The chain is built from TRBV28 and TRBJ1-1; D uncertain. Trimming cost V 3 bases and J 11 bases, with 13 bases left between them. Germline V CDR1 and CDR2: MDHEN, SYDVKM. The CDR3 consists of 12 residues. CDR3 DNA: TGTGCCAGCAGTTTCGGACCCGGGAGGGCTTTCTTT. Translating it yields CASSFGPGRAFF.

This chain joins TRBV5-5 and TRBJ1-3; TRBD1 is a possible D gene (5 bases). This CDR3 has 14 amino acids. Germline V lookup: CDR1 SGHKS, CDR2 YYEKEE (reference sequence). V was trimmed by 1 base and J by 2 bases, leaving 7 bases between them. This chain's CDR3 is CASSLRTTGNTIYF. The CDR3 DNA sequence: TGTGCCAGCAGCTTGAGGACAACTGGAAACACCATATATTTT. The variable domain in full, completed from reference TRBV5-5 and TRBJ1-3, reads DAGVTQSPTHLIKTRGQQVTLRCSPISGHKSVSWYQQVLGQGPQFIFQYYEKEERGRGNFPDRFSARQFPNYSSELNVNALLLGDSALYLCASSLRTTGNTIYFGEGSWLTVV.

CDR3 bases: TGTGCCAGCAGTTCAACAGGGGACACTGAAGCTTTCTTT. The encoded protein is CASSSTGDTEAFF. The chain carries TRBV28 and TRBJ1-1, with TRBD1 matching 7 bases. The CDR3 has 13 residues. The V gene end was trimmed by 4 bases and the J gene end by 3 bases; junction bases not matched to a gene: 2. Per the germline V gene, CDR1 is MDHEN and CDR2 is SYDVKM.

CDR3 sequence reads: CASSQERGPTDTQYF. CDR3 DNA sequence: TGTGCCAGCAGCCAAGAAAGAGGCCCCACAGATACGCAGTATTTT. The chain combines TRBV4-2 with TRBJ2-3; no firm D call. The ends were cut back, 0 bases at V and 2 bases at J, with 9 bases in the middle. Germline-derived CDR1 and CDR2 are LGHNA and YNFKEQ. The CDR3 runs to 15 residues.

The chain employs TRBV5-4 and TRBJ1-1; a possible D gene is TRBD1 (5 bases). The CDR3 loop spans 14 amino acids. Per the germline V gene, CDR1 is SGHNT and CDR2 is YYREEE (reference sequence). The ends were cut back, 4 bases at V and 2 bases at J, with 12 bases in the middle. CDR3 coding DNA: TGTGCCAGCAGCATTTACACAGGAAACACTGAAGCTTTCTTT. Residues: CASSIYTGNTEAFF.

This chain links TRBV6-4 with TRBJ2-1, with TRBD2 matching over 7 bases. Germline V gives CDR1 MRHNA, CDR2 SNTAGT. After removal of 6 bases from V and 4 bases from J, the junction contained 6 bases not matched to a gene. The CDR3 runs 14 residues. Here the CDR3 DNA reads TGTGCCAGCAGCATGAGCGGGATATACAATGAGCAGTTCTTC. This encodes CASSMSGIYNEQFF.

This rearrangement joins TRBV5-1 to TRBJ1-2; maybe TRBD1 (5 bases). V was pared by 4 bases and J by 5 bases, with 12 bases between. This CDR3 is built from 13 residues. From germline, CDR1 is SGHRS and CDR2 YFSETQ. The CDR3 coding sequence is TGCGCCAGCAGCCAGACAGCTGAGTATGGCTACACCTTC. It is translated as CASSQTAEYGYTF.

The CDR3: CACPGGPSGRSTDTQYF. CDR3 in DNA: TGTGCCTGCCCCGGGGGTCCTAGCGGGAGGTCCACAGATACGCAGTATTTT. The rearrangement links TRBV30 to TRBJ2-3; 11 bases map to TRBD2. V lost 6 bases and J lost 2; bases outside the gene matches: 13. The CDR3 runs 17 residues. The germline V gene encodes CDR1 GTSNPN and CDR2 SVGIG (reference sequence).

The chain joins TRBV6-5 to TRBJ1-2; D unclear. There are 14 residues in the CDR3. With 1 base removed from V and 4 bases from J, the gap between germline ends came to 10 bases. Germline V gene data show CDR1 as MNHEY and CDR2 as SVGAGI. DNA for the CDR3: TGTGCCAGCAGTTACTTCCTGGGCCCCTATGGCTACACCTTC. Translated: CASSYFLGPYGYTF.

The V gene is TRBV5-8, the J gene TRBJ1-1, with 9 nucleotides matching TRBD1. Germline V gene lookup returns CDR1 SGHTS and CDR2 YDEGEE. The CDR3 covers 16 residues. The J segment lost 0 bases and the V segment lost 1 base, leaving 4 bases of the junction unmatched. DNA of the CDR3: TGTGCCAGCAGCTTGACCGGGACAGGGATGAACACTGAAGCTTTCTTT. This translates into CASSLTGTGMNTEAFF.

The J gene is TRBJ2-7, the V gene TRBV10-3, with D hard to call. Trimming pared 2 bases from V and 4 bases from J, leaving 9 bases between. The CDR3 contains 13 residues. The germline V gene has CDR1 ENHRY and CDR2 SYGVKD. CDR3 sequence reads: CAISERPGYEQYF. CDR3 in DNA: TGTGCCATCAGTGAGAGGCCCGGGTACGAGCAGTACTTC.

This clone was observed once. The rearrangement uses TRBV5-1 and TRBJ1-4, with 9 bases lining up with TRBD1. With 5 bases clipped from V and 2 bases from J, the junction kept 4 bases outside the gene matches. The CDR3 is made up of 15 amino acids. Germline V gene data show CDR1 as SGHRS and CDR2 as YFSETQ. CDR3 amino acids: CASRGTGGTNEKLFF. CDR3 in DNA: TGCGCCAGCAGGGGAACAGGGGGCACTAATGAAAAACTGTTTTTT.

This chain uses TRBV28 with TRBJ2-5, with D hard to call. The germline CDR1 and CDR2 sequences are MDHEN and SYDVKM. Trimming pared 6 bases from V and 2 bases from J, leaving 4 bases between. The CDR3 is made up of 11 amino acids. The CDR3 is CASRQQETQYF. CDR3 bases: TGTGCCAGCAGACAGCAAGAGACCCAGTACTTC.

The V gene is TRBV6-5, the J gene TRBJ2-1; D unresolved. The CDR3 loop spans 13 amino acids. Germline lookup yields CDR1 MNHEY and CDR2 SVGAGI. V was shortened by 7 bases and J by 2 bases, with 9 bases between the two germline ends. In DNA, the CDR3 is TGTGCCAGCACTCTGAGTCCCTACAATGAGCAGTTCTTC. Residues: CASTLSPYNEQFF.

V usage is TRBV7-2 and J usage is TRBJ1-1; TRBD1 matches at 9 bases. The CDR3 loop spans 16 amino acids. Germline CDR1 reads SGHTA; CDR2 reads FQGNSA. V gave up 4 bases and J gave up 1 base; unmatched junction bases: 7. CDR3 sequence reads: CASSSYGTGTNTEAFF. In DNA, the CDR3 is TGTGCCAGCAGCTCCTATGGGACAGGGACGAACACTGAAGCTTTCTTT.

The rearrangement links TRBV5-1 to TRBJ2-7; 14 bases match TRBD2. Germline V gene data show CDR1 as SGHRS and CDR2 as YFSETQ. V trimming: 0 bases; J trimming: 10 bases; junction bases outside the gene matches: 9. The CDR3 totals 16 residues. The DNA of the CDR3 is TGCGCCAGCAGCTTGGTGGGGGTGGGACTAGCGGGAGAACAGTACTTC. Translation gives CASSLVGVGLAGEQYF.

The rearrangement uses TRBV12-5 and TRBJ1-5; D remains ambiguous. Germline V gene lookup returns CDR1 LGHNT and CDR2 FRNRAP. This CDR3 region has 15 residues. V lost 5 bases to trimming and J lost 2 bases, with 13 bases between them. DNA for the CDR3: TGTGCTAGTGGTCCCCCCGTTGCGGGCAATCAGCCCCAGCATTTT. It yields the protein CASGPPVAGNQPQHF.